This TCR beta chain was identified in a study of identical twins (dated by TCRdb to 2015 to 2016). About the full investigation: TCR alpha and beta repertoires from monozygotic twins, unrelated adults of various ages and cord blood were deep-sequenced to test whether fetal clonotypes persist. Replicate twin experiments were performed at different times using different library preparation protocols to rule out contamination. Study-wide findings and limitations: A weaker excess of twin sharing was found in beta out-of-frame sequences because the signal-to-noise ratio was lowered by fewer shared sequences. Because the same donors could not be followed over many years, conclusions were based on cross-sectional statistical analysis. Abundant cord blood beta clonotypes carried fewer insertions; young adult naive repertoires showed a weaker similar trend, while memory repertoires showed none. Compared with coincidental sharing between unrelated individuals, an excess of low generation-probability sequences was observed among out-of-frame TCR alpha sequences shared between twins. In monozygotic twins, recombination models systematically underestimated out-of-frame TCR alpha sharing, but the models matched the sharing seen between unrelated individuals. Zero-insertion analyses could be partly confounded by invariant T cells such as MAIT and iNKT, though diverse VJ usage argued against such confounding for most clonotypes.

Only healthy Caucasian donors were included. The twin cohort comprised three pairs of female monozygotic twins, all aged about 18 to 29 years. RNA for TCR libraries was isolated from peripheral blood mononuclear cells. To prepare the library, 5' RACE was applied. Instrument on record: Illumina HiSeq 2000. Template switching introduced a universal primer binding site; the final cDNA contained a unique molecular identifier, enabling accurate counting of TCR cDNA molecules. First-strand cDNA for TCR alpha and beta chains was synthesized from specific primers in the conserved constant-segment region. Each cDNA library was double barcoded, with a SMART-Mk sample barcode plus Illumina barcodes, to control for contamination. TruSeq adapter sequences and Illumina sample barcodes were added in two successive PCR steps. Sequencing of the TCR alpha and beta cDNA libraries was done on the Illumina HiSeq platform using custom primers. Concerning the study's data processing: Unique molecular identifiers were extracted from raw reads with MiGEC, and CDR3 positions were determined with MiXCR. For each individual, recombination models were inferred using an EM algorithm with the repgenHMM and IGoR tools. Shared clonotype analysis was performed with the tcR package in R, normalizing sharing by the product of cloneset sizes. To study raw recombination free of thymic and clonal selection effects, out-of-frame nonproductive sequences were analyzed. TCRdb reworked the public reads: Q25 trimming with fastp, MiXCR clone assembly, productive beta chains retained. Every CDR3 protein is listed once, alongside the most common genes and DNA of its rows. The authors' filters were not applied to this entry. For this sample there are hundreds of thousands of distinct CDR3 sequences; roughly 18% appear just once. The top ten clones comprise around 14% of the sample.

About this clonotype: The clone's antigen remains unknown. No clone much larger than this one lies a single base away; base qualities are absent.

V loses 8 bases, J loses 5 bases, and the germline ends lie 10 bases apart. The CDR3 sequence holds 11 residues, the cysteine and phenylalanine included. Just the 33-base CDR3 DNA is kept, in frame starting at base 1. CDR1 is given as SEHNR and CDR2 as FQNEAQ, both from the germline V gene (reference sequence). These data were also reused for a study on T cells expressing NK-cell markers. According to the second study: In sorted CD3+CD56+NKG2C+, CD3+CD56+NKG2C- and CD3+CD56-NKG2C+ T-cell subsets from 7 to 9 donors, TCR beta-chain repertoires were profiled. Seven of the eight sequenced donors were HCMV-seropositive and one was HCMV-seronegative. In several experiments an anti-gammadeltaTCR antibody was added to restrict sorting to alphabetaTCR-expressing T cells. For six donors, the dominant CD3+CD56+NKG2C+ clonotypes were among the top 10 CD8+ clonotypes and accounted for roughly 1.0-7.5% of CD8+ T cells. Those dominant clonotypes were again the most abundant among CD3+CD56-NKG2C+ cells in several donors, at about 28.3-65%. It remained unclear whether the expanded NKG2C-expressing T cell clones were specific for HCMV antigens. The study sequenced eight donors, all healthy volunteers chosen at random: three men and five women. A commercial ELISA kit detecting HCMV-specific IgG in serum was used to determine HCMV serostatus. For about 6 donors, unsorted PBMC were also used to sequence bulk peripheral blood T-cell repertoires. MIGEC was used to demultiplex reads and group the reads by UMI, and MiTCR was used to assemble and quantify clonotypes. To exclude erroneous sequences, only TCR cDNA sequences supported by at least two reads were retained. The tcR package was used for downstream repertoire analysis, and clonotypes were matched between fractions using CDR3 nucleotide sequence together with V segment. Antigen specificity was annotated against VDJdb with VDJmatch, allowing one amino acid substitution in CDR3.

Sequencing input: PBMCs. This chain is built from TRBV7-9 and TRBJ2-7; the D gene cannot be named for sure. This receptor was taken from a young woman in good health. Here is the DNA: TGTGCCAGCGCGCTCTTGGACGAGCAGTACTTC. Its protein reads: CASALLDEQYF.